Described below is a single T cell receptor (beta chain) sequence and its context. The antigen is undetermined. A single base separates this from a much larger clone, so it may be a read error. This sample was taken from a study of breast tumors, draining lymph nodes, adjacent tissues. General observations from the study: Luminal-like breast cancer showed significantly higher tumor–nontumor repertoire similarity than basal-like. Tumor T cell lymph node origin was a supported hypothesis, not proven. Tumors had less TCR diversity than lymph nodes, more than nontumor tissue. The data were judged consistent with most tumor T cells coming from lymph node and expanding in tumor.

The lymph nodes were axillary draining lymph nodes from breast cancer patients. The germline gives CDR1 MNHEY, CDR2 SMNVEV (reference sequence). The CDR3 sequence is 13 residues long. Between the trimmed V and J ends, which lost 6 bases and 0 bases, there was a span of 9 bases. Using its own MiXCR run on the multiplex PCR reads, TCRdb lists one record per CDR3 protein. The top ten clones hold approximately 2.7% of a sample with under 150,000 distinct CDR3 sequences, 20% to 25% of them seen once. This chain joins TRBV27 and TRBJ2-7; no clear D. The sequenced sample consisted of axillary lymph node tissue. The clonotype comes from a female donor with breast cancer. Some clones in this sample may be carry-over from other donors' samples. The CDR3 is CASSHCSSYEQYF. CDR3 in DNA: TGTGCCAGCAGCCACTGCAGCTCCTACGAGCAGTACTTC.